The 7 T cell receptor beta chains below come from one sample, sequenced in a study of T cells after yellow fever vaccination. TCRdb ran MiXCR on the 5' RACE reads and lists one entry per CDR3 protein. The sample consists of a few hundred thousand distinct CDR3 sequences, about 3.5% of them appearing once. Sequencing used PBMCs, obtained on the day of the yellow fever booster vaccination. These receptors came from a man aged 18 to 29 who received the YFV17D yellow fever vaccine.

This clonotype showed up just a few times. This chain connects TRBV18 to TRBJ2-7, with D possibly being TRBD2 (6 bases). The V and J ends lost 2 bases and 6 bases respectively, with 14 bases between them. The CDR3 is 14 amino acids. Germline-derived CDR1 and CDR2 are KGHSH and LQKENI. The chain's CDR3 is CASSPMDYPGEQYV. The CDR3 DNA reads as TGTGCCAGCTCACCAATGGACTATCCGGGCGAGCAGTACGTC.

This clonotype was found a few times. The chain combines TRBV20-1 with TRBJ2-1; D unclear. CDR3 size: 10 residues. The ends were cut back, 6 bases at V and 7 bases at J, with 7 bases in the middle. Germline CDR1 and CDR2: DFQATT and SNEGSKA (reference sequence). The DNA of the CDR3 is TGCAGTGCACACGGAAATGAGCAGTTCTTC. It is translated as CSAHGNEQFF.

This clonotype was observed at least ten times. V and J are TRBV12-3 or TRBV12-4 and TRBJ2-5, with D possibly being TRBD1 or TRBD2 (7 bases each). This CDR3 is built from 17 residues. V was trimmed by 6 bases and J by 1 base, leaving 21 bases between them. The CDR3 protein is CASSPGGVRGVQETQYF. The DNA for the CDR3 is TGTGCCAGCAGCCCAGGGGGGGTCAGGGGGGTCCAAGAGACCCAGTACTTC.

This clonotype was observed a handful of times. The chain couples TRBV20-1 to TRBJ1-1; perhaps TRBD1 as D (6 bases). The CDR3 is 11 amino acids. Germline CDR1 is DFQATT and CDR2 is SNEGSKA (reference sequence). V gave up 7 bases and J gave up 8 bases, with 14 bases separating them. Written as DNA, the CDR3 is TGCAGTGTTTTGTCGGGGGCCGAAGCTTTCTTT. Encoded protein: CSVLSGAEAFF.

This clonotype has ten or more counts. The rearrangement joins TRBV4-1 to TRBJ2-5; D unresolved. CDR1 is MGHRA and CDR2 is YSYEKL in the germline V gene. The CDR3 has 15 amino acids. V was cut by 0 bases and J by 5 bases, with 13 bases left in between. CDR3 amino acids: CASSQDLKGWETQYF. The CDR3 DNA follows: TGCGCCAGCAGCCAAGATCTTAAAGGGTGGGAGACCCAGTACTTC.

This clonotype has a handful of counts. The J gene is TRBJ2-2, the V gene TRBV6-1, with D hard to call. CDR1 is MNHNS and CDR2 is SASEGT in the germline V gene. Trimming took 6 bases from V and 1 from J, leaving 12 bases between them. The CDR3 runs 15 residues. The DNA of the CDR3 is TGTGCCAGCAGAGTTTCCGACGGGAACACCGGGGAGCTGTTTTTT. It codes for CASRVSDGNTGELFF.

Many counts were recorded for this clonotype. The genes are TRBV6-5 and TRBJ2-3; 8 nucleotides match TRBD2. The germline V gene has CDR1 MNHEY and CDR2 SVGAGI. V shed 2 bases, J shed 6 bases, and the junction held 10 bases outside the gene matches. CDR3 length: 16 residues. CDR3 loop: CASSYGARVAGDTQYF. For the CDR3, the DNA is TGTGCCAGCAGTTACGGGGCTCGGGTAGCGGGGGATACGCAGTATTTT.